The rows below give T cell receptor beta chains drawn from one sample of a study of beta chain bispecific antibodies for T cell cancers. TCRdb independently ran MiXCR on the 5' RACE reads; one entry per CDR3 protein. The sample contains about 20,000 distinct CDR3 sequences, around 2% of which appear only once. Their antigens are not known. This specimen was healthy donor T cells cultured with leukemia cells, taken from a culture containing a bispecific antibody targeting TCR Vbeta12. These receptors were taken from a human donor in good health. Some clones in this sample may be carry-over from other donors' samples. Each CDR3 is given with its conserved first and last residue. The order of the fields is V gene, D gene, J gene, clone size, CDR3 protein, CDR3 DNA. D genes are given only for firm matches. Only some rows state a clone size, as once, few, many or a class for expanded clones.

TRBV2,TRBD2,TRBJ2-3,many,CAILAGGTDTQYF,TGTGCCATACTAGCGGGGGGCACAGATACGCAGTATTTT
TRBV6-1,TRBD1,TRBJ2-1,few,CASSPGQNSYNEQFF,TGTGCCAGCAGCCCGGGACAGAATTCCTACAATGAGCAGTTCTTC
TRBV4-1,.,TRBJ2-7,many,CASSQVAGAYEQYF,TGCGCCAGCAGCCAAGTAGCAGGGGCCTACGAGCAGTACTTC
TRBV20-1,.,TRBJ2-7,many,CSARATPTTYEQYF,TGCAGTGCTAGAGCCACCCCAACAACCTACGAGCAGTACTTC
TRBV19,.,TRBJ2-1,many,CASSPDKFSYNEQFF,TGTGCCAGTAGTCCGGACAAGTTCTCCTACAATGAGCAGTTCTTC
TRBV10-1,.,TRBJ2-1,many,CASSEQPTRGEQFF,TGCGCCAGCAGTGAGCAGCCGACCAGGGGTGAGCAGTTCTTC
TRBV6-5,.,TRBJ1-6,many,CASLENLYNSPLHF,TGTGCCAGCCTCGAAAATCTCTATAATTCACCCCTCCACTTT
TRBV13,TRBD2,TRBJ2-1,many,CASSPTGAGGYNEQFF,TGTGCCAGCAGCCCCACGGGAGCGGGGGGCTACAATGAGCAGTTCTTC
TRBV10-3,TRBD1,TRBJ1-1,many,CAISDLRTGTNTEAFF,TGTGCCATCAGTGACTTACGGACAGGGACGAACACTGAAGCTTTCTTT
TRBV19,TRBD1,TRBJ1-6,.,CASSLTRQGSNSPLHF,TGTGCCAGTAGTCTAACGAGACAGGGATCGAATTCACCCCTCCACTTT
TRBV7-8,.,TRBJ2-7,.,CASSLGPPTEQYF,TGTGCCAGCAGCTTAGGCCCCCCCACGGAGCAGTACTTC
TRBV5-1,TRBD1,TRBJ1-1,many,CASSWGTANTEAFF,TGCGCCAGCAGCTGGGGGACAGCGAACACTGAAGCTTTCTTT
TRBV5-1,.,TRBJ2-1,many,CASSLYRYNEQFF,TGCGCCAGCAGCTTGTATCGGTACAATGAGCAGTTCTTC
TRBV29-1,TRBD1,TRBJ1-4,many,CSVEDVRGRPHNEKLFF,TGCAGCGTTGAAGATGTAAGGGGGCGACCTCATAATGAAAAACTGTTTTTT
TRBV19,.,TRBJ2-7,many,CASSIDYKGPYEQYF,TGTGCCAGTAGTATAGATTATAAGGGACCCTACGAGCAGTACTTC
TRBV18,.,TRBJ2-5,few,CASSYRDVGKETQYF,TGTGCCAGCTCATATCGGGACGTCGGCAAAGAGACCCAGTACTTC
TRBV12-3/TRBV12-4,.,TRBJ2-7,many,CASTSLGGEQYF,TGTGCCAGCACGTCCCTAGGGGGCGAGCAGTACTTC
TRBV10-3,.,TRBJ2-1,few,CAITTRRWNEQFF,TGTGCCATCACGACAAGACGATGGAATGAGCAGTTCTTC
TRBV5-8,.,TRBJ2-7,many,CASSRPGIPDEQYF,TGTGCCAGCAGCCGGCCGGGTATTCCGGACGAGCAGTACTTC
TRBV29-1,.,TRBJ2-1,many,CSVDIERFDEQFF,TGCAGCGTTGATATCGAACGGTTCGATGAGCAGTTCTTC
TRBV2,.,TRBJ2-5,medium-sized,CASSEWQSETQYF,TGTGCCAGCAGTGAGTGGCAATCTGAGACCCAGTACTTC
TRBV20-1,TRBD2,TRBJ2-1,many,CSARGEAGAYNEQFF,TGCAGTGCTAGAGGGGAAGCGGGGGCATACAATGAGCAGTTCTTC
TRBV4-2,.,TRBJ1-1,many,CASSRGAEAFF,TGTGCCAGCAGCCGAGGCGCCGAAGCTTTCTTT
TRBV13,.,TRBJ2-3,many,CASSLGGVPDTQYF,TGTGCCAGCAGCTTAGGAGGGGTGCCAGATACGCAGTATTTT
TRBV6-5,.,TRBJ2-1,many,CASSYYRGNNEQFF,TGTGCCAGCAGTTACTACCGGGGCAACAATGAGCAGTTCTTC
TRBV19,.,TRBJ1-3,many,CASSFGGLGNTIYF,TGTGCCAGTAGTTTCGGGGGGCTCGGAAACACCATATATTTT
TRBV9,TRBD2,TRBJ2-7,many,CASSEGTIPTYEQYF,TGTGCCAGCAGCGAGGGGACTATACCCACCTACGAGCAGTACTTC
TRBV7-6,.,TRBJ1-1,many,CASSLERGEAFF,TGTGCCAGCAGCTTAGAGCGGGGTGAAGCTTTCTTT
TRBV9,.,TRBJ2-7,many,CASSEEGGYEQYF,TGTGCCAGCAGCGAGGAAGGTGGCTACGAGCAGTACTTC
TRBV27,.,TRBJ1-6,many,CATRRLPLYNSPLHF,TGTGCCACCCGGAGGCTTCCTCTTTATAATTCACCCCTCCACTTT
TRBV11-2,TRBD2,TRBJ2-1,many,CASSFGTSSYNEQFF,TGTGCCAGCAGCTTCGGGACTAGCTCCTACAATGAGCAGTTCTTC
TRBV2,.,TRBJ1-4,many,CASSHNRDYNEKLFF,TGTGCCAGCAGTCACAACAGGGATTATAATGAAAAACTGTTTTTT
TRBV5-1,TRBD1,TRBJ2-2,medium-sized,CASSGTGGLGELFF,TGCGCCAGCAGCGGGACAGGGGGTCTCGGGGAGCTGTTTTTT
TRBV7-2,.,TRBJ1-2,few,CASSLALKLGANYGYTF,TGTGCCAGCAGCTTAGCTCTGAAATTGGGGGCTAACTATGGCTACACCTTC
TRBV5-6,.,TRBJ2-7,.,CASSSGYEQYF,TGTGCCAGCAGCTCAGGGTACGAGCAGTACTTC
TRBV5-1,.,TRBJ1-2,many,CASSETGANYGYTF,TGCGCCAGCAGCGAGACAGGAGCTAACTATGGCTACACCTTC
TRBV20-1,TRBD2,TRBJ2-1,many,CSARDPESLGLLPNEQFF,TGCAGTGCTAGAGACCCCGAAAGTTTGGGACTACTTCCCAATGAGCAGTTCTTC
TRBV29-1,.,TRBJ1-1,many,CSVGRRLNTEAFF,TGCAGCGTCGGGCGCCGTTTGAACACTGAAGCTTTCTTT
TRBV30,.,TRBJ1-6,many,CAWRDLGPPLHF,TGTGCCTGGAGGGATCTCGGTCCACCCCTCCACTTT
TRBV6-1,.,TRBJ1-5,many,CASSEWKGNQPQHF,TGTGCCAGCAGTGAATGGAAAGGCAATCAGCCCCAGCATTTT
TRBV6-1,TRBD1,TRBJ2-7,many,CASCDPTGGTCYEQYF,TGTGCCAGCTGCGATCCAACAGGGGGAACTTGTTACGAGCAGTACTTC